This TCR beta chain was observed in a study of blood T cell repertoires in COVID-19. Assay used: immunoSEQ multiplex PCR; TCRdb lists only in-frame clones, some missing. The profile shows under 150,000 clones, 83% of them singletons. Trimming took off 5 bases at V and 0 bases at J, with 11 bases between the two ends. The CDR3 spans 14 residues. The germline gives CDR1 SGHAT, CDR2 FQNNGV. V is TRBV11-2 and J is TRBJ2-7, with D perhaps TRBD1 (6 bases). The sequence came from a man older than 75 with active or convalescent COVID-19. Sequencing was carried out using peripheral blood. The CDR3 is CASSLMTGSYEQYF. For the CDR3, the DNA is TGTGCCAGCAGCCTAATGACAGGCTCCTACGAGCAGTACTTC. Together with reference TRBV11-2 and TRBJ2-7, the CDR3 gives the full variable domain: EAGVAQSPRYKIIEKRQSVAFWCNPISGHATLYWYQQILGQGPKLLIQFQNNGVVDDSQLPKDRFSAERLKGVDSTLKIQPAKLEDSAVYLCASSLMTGSYEQYFGPGTRLTVT.